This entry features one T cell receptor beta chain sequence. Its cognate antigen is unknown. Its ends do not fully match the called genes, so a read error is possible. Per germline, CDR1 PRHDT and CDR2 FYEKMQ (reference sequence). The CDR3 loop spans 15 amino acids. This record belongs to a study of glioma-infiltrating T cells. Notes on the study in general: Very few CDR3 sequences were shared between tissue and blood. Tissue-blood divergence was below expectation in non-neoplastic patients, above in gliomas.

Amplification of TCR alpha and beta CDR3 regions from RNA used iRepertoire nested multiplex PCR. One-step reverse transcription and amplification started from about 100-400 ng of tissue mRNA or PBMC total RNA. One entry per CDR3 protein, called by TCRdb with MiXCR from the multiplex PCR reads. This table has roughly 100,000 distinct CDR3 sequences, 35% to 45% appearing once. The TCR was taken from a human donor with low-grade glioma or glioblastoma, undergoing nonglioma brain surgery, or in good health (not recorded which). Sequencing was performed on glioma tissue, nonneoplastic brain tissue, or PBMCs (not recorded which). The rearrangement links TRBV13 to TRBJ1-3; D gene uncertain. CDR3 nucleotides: TGTGCCAGCAGCGGAGAGACTGGGATTGGAACCACCATATATTTT. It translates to CASSGETGIGTTIYF.